This TCR beta chain was captured by sequencing in a study of OX40 agonist ivuxolimab in advanced cancers. V lost 7 bases and J lost 1, with 20 bases in between. The germline V gene has CDR1 LNHNV and CDR2 YYDKDF (reference sequence). The CDR3 spans 16 residues. Peripheral blood came from all dose cohorts at three timepoints. Clones were read by immunoSEQ multiplex PCR, and TCRdb kept only the in-frame ones, dropping some. The repertoire holds about 28,000 clones, with 90% as singletons. The TCR comes from an adult with an advanced solid tumor such as melanoma, head and neck, liver or kidney cancer. The sequencing used CD4+ or CD8+ T cells sorted from blood, collected in a trial of the OX40 agonist ivuxolimab. This sequence joins TRBV15 and TRBJ2-7; D possibly corresponds to TRBD1 (6 bases). The CDR3, as DNA: TGTGCCACCACCGAGACCCTGGGACACCAATCCTACGAGCAGTACTTC. Amino acid sequence: CATTETLGHQSYEQYF.